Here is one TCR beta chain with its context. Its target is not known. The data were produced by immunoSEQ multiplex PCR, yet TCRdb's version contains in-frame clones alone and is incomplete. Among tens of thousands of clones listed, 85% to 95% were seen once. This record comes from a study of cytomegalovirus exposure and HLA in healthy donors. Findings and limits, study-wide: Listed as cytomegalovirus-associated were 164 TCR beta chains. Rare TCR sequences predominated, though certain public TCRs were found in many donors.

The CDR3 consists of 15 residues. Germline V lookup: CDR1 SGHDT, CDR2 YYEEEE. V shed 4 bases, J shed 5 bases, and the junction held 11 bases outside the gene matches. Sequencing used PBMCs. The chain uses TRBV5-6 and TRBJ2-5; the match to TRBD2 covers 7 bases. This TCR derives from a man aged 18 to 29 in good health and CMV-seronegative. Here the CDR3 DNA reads TGTGCCAGCAGCAGGAGCGGGGAAGTTTGGGAGACCCAGTACTTC. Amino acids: CASSRSGEVWETQYF.